The sequence of this TCR beta chain was determined in a study of blood T cell repertoires in COVID-19. As for the study in general: COVID-19 samples collected from the United States, Italy and Spain covered acute and convalescent phases. PBMCs, B-cell-depleted T cells, or T cells were the source of the cDNA or gDNA that made up the material.

Per the study methods: The authors estimated nucleated cell counts from reference gene primer amplification. Repertoires were generated with immunoSEQ multiplex PCR, while TCRdb's copy carries only in-frame clones and drops some. V and J calls and clone size come straight from that table; D and trimming were deduced from the DNA. The sample holds about 280,000 clones, around 86% seen once. This CDR3 has 12 residues. V was cut by 2 bases and J by 5 bases, with 7 bases left in between. Germline values: CDR1 SGHDT, CDR2 YYEEEE. This clonotype originated in a woman in her twenties or thirties who had recovered from COVID-19. The chain employs TRBV5-6 and TRBJ2-5, with D hard to call. Sequences were obtained from peripheral blood. The CDR3 spells CASSLIRETQYF. The CDR3 coding sequence is TGTGCCAGCAGCTTAATCCGGGAGACCCAGTACTTC.